The T cell receptor beta chain under discussion was sequenced for a study of T-cell memory formation after mild COVID-19. This clonotype turned up a few times. Deletions cut 3 bases from V and 6 bases from J, with 13 bases between. CDR3 length equals 14 residues. The germline V gene encodes CDR1 ENHRY and CDR2 SYGVKD. TCRdb redid the calling of the 5' RACE reads with MiXCR, one entry per CDR3 protein. This sample has a few hundred thousand distinct CDR3 sequences, with roughly 14% found just once. The source is a man aged 18 to 29 who had mild COVID-19 (a few samples of this study predate the infection). Cell type and time point are not known. Sequencing was carried out using PBMCs or a T cell subset sorted from them (not recorded which). The V call is TRBV10-3, the J call TRBJ2-3, with D tentatively TRBD1 (6 bases). CDR3 sequence reads: CAISEIRDMDTQYF. The DNA of the CDR3 is TGTGCCATCAGTGAAATCCGGGACATGGATACGCAGTATTTT.